This T cell receptor (beta chain) was found in a study of cytomegalovirus exposure and HLA in healthy donors. Study-wide results and limits: According to the study, roughly 160 TCR beta chains were cytomegalovirus-associated. In vitro experiments confirmed that three CMV-associated chains were specific for CMV antigens. Most sequenced TCRs were rare (though some public TCRs occurred in many donors). A subsequent analysis found that TCR clusters from the first cohort also tended to co-occur in the approximately 130 validation repertoires, with about 94% of cluster scores above 0.

The V end lost 2 bases, the J end lost 4 bases, and 17 bases lay between the germline ends. This CDR3 has 16 amino acids. Germline V gene lookup returns CDR1 MNHNS and CDR2 SASEGT. Assay: immunoSEQ multiplex PCR; the TCRdb copy retains only in-frame clones and omits some. The repertoire holds approximately 170,000 clones, with 91% as singletons. Concerning this clone itself: Its antigen is as yet unknown.

The TCR sequence derives from a woman between 18 and 29 years old in good health and CMV-seropositive. The chain is built from TRBV6-1 and TRBJ2-5; maybe TRBD2 (5 bases). Sequencing input: PBMCs. The CDR3 DNA reads TGTGCCAGCAGTGAATTCAGTTGGAGCGAGGGAGAGACCCAGTACTTC. Residues: CASSEFSWSEGETQYF.